The clone carrying this T cell receptor beta chain was seen ten or more times. The data were taken from a study of beta chain features in type 1 diabetes. There are 15 residues in the CDR3. Trimming removed 10 bases from V and 2 bases from J, with 20 bases in between. Germline CDR1 reads ENHRY; CDR2 reads SYGVKD. All of the isolated RNA was reverse transcribed, so expressed TCRB transcripts were sequenced. Using immunoSEQ multiplex PCR, the repertoire was profiled, and TCRdb retains in-frame clones only, with some absent. There are around 170,000 clones in the sample; 7.5% to 9.5% occur only once, and over 2% lies in the top ten. Staining for CD45RO/CCR7/CD25/CD127/CD95/CD27 allowed sorting of CD4+ naive, central memory, regulatory and stem cell-like memory cells.

V usage is TRBV10-3 and J usage is TRBJ1-2; D is possibly TRBD1 (5 bases). The TCR originated in a woman aged 18-35 years in good health. Sequenced: central memory CD4+ T cells from blood. CDR3 protein: CATRQNYLSNYGYTF. CDR3 sequence (DNA): TGTGCCACCCGACAGAACTATCTTTCAAACTATGGCTACACCTTC.